The 12 T cell receptor beta chains given below trace back to one sample, sequenced in a study of blood T cell repertoires in COVID-19. The data were produced by immunoSEQ multiplex PCR, yet TCRdb's version contains in-frame clones alone and is incomplete. The table shows 90,000 to 130,000 clones, with less than 85% occurring only once. Sequenced material: peripheral blood. These receptors all come from a woman of 80 years or more with acute or convalescent COVID-19.

The J gene is TRBJ2-5, the V gene TRBV29-1; D is possibly TRBD2 (5 bases). Trimming stripped 8 bases from V and 4 bases from J, with 17 bases between. The CDR3 consists of 13 residues. CDR1 is SQVTM, CDR2 ANQGSEA, per germline. In DNA form, the CDR3 reads TGCAGCACCCGGACGCTTCGGGGAGAGACCCAGTACTTC. Translating it yields CSTRTLRGETQYF.

V usage is TRBV12-3 or TRBV12-4 and J usage is TRBJ2-7; 9 nucleotides align to TRBD2. This CDR3 comprises 13 residues. J lost 6 bases, V lost 3 bases, and 3 bases had no gene match. DNA for the CDR3: TGTGCCAGCAGTTTGATTAGCGGGAGCGAGCAGTACTTC. It codes for CASSLISGSEQYF.

V and J are TRBV27 and TRBJ1-2; TRBD1 matches at 8 bases. This CDR3 comprises 15 residues. Unmatched junction bases numbered 5, after V lost 2 bases and J lost 3 bases. Germline assignment: CDR1 MNHEY and CDR2 SMNVEV (reference sequence). The CDR3, as DNA: TGTGCCAGCAGTTTAGGCACAGGGGGTGACTATGGCTACACCTTC. Protein sequence: CASSLGTGGDYGYTF.

This clone was observed a handful of times. The V gene is TRBV6-5, the J gene TRBJ1-1; no clear D. The CDR3 extends over 14 amino acids. V dropped 2 bases and J dropped 10 bases, with 17 bases sitting between them. The germline V gene has CDR1 MNHEY and CDR2 SVGAGI. The DNA for the CDR3 is TGTGCCAGCAGTTACGGCCGGGCCACGGCGGGAGCTTTCTTT. It translates to CASSYGRATAGAFF.

This chain joins TRBV30 and TRBJ2-3; TRBD2 matches 14 bases. The CDR3 extends over 15 amino acids. The junction had 5 bases not matched to a gene; V was cut back by 4 bases and J by 5 bases. The germline V gene encodes CDR1 GTSNPN and CDR2 SVGIG (reference sequence). The CDR3 spells CAWTRTSGGQDTQYF. DNA for the CDR3: TGTGCCTGGACCCGGACTAGCGGGGGGCAAGATACGCAGTATTTT. Using reference TRBV30 and TRBJ2-3 for the parts outside the CDR3, the full variable domain is SQTIHQWPATLVQPVGSPLSLECTVEGTSNPNLYWYRQAAGRGLQLLFYSVGIGQISSEVPQNLSASRPQDRQFILSSKKLLLSDSGFYLCAWTRTSGGQDTQYFGPGTRLTVL.

The V and J genes are TRBV15 and TRBJ2-1, with D perhaps TRBD2 (6 bases). The length of the CDR3 is 14 residues. From germline, CDR1 is LNHNV and CDR2 YYDKDF (reference sequence). Trimming left V 0 bases short and J 8 bases short, with 11 bases between. CDR3 region: CATSRDRGRHEQFF. The CDR3 nucleotides read TGTGCCACCAGCAGAGATCGAGGGAGGCATGAGCAGTTCTTC.

This chain links TRBV19 with TRBJ1-5; D call uncertain. The CDR3 covers 15 residues. The germline V gene encodes CDR1 LNHDA and CDR2 SQIVND (reference sequence). The V gene lost 6 bases and the J gene lost 5 bases, with 17 bases spanning the gap. The CDR3 DNA follows: TGTGCCAGTAGACGAACAGCCTCCTCAGATCAGCCCCAGCATTTT. This gives the protein CASRRTASSDQPQHF.

The rearrangement joins TRBV18 to TRBJ2-3; D perhaps matches TRBD2 (6 bases). Trimming removed 5 bases from V and 5 bases from J, with 20 bases in between. This CDR3 has 16 amino acids. The germline gives CDR1 KGHSH, CDR2 LQKENI. Here the CDR3 DNA reads TGTGCCAGCTCAAGGGGCGGGGTCACGGAAGGAGATACGCAGTATTTT. Protein sequence: CASSRGGVTEGDTQYF.

The rearrangement joins TRBV12-5 to TRBJ2-2; 7 nucleotides align to TRBD1. Germline trimming cut 3 bases from V and 0 bases from J; bases unmatched to any gene: 10. The germline gives CDR1 LGHNT, CDR2 FRNRAP. The CDR3 totals 18 residues. CDR3: CASGFGPGQPANTGELFF. Here the CDR3 DNA reads TGTGCTAGTGGTTTTGGTCCGGGACAGCCTGCGAACACCGGGGAGCTGTTTTTT.

The rearrangement joins TRBV20-1 to TRBJ1-4; the match to TRBD1 covers 7 bases. The V and J ends lost 3 bases and 8 bases, in that order; junction bases with no gene match: 6. From germline, CDR1 is DFQATT and CDR2 SNEGSKA (reference sequence). The CDR3 has 13 residues. The CDR3 nucleotides are TGCAGTGCTAGTCTGACAGGGCTGGAAAAACTGTTTTTT. Residues: CSASLTGLEKLFF.

This clone was counted only a few times. This sequence joins TRBV7-2 and TRBJ2-1; 9 nucleotides match TRBD2. The CDR3 is 12 amino acids. Germline V gene sequence: CDR1 SGHTA, CDR2 FQGNSA. Unmatched junction bases numbered 1, after V lost 0 bases and J lost 13 bases. DNA of the CDR3: TGTGCCAGCAGCTTAGCGCGGGGGGGCCAGTTCTTC. As protein: CASSLARGGQFF.

The chain is built from TRBV7-8 and TRBJ1-2; D is unclear. CDR1 and CDR2 from the germline V gene are SGHVS and FQNEAQ. Trimming took 1 base from V and 10 from J, leaving 13 bases between them. The CDR3 runs to 13 residues. CDR3 bases: TGTGCCAGCAGCTTAGTGTTTCCGGGTGACTACACCTTC. This codes for CASSLVFPGDYTF.